The source of this T cell receptor beta chain is a study of blood T cell repertoires in COVID-19. The assay was immunoSEQ multiplex PCR, and TCRdb's table has in-frame clones only and misses some. The table lists 150,000 to 180,000 clones, roughly 80% of them singletons. J was trimmed by 0 bases and V by 3 bases; bases with no gene match: 3. The CDR3 loop spans 15 amino acids. Germline CDR1 and CDR2: MNHEY and SVGAGI. The chain employs TRBV6-5 and TRBJ2-7; TRBD1 agrees at 9 bases. This sequence originates from an older man with acute or convalescent COVID-19. Specimen: peripheral blood. The CDR3 nucleotides are TGTGCCAGCAGTTATGGGACAGGGAACTCCTACGAGCAGTACTTC. Translating it yields CASSYGTGNSYEQYF.